This T cell receptor (beta chain) comes out of a study of OX40 agonist ivuxolimab in advanced cancers. Enrollment shut out patients with autoimmune disease history or systemic immunosuppression. Blood draws occurred at baseline, cycle 4 day 1, and cycle 7 day 1. Per germline, CDR1 SEHNR and CDR2 FQNEAQ (reference sequence). The CDR3 runs to 14 residues. V lost 1 base to trimming and J lost 6 bases, with 10 bases between them. TCRdb's copy holds only in-frame clones and misses some; the assay was immunoSEQ multiplex PCR. The sample shows fewer than 100,000 clones, about 86% of them seen only once. Comments on this clone: The antigen is unknown.

Study conclusions and caveats: Among the least clonally expanded were partial responders at 0.1-3.0 mg/kg.

The gene calls are TRBV7-9 and TRBJ1-5; D unclear. The source material was CD4+ or CD8+ T cells sorted from blood, sampled in a trial of the OX40 agonist ivuxolimab. The sequence came from an adult with an advanced solid tumor such as melanoma, head and neck, liver or kidney cancer. Here the CDR3 DNA reads TGTGCCAGCAGCTTAGATGGGGTAGGTCAGCCCCAGCATTTT. This gives the protein CASSLDGVGQPQHF.